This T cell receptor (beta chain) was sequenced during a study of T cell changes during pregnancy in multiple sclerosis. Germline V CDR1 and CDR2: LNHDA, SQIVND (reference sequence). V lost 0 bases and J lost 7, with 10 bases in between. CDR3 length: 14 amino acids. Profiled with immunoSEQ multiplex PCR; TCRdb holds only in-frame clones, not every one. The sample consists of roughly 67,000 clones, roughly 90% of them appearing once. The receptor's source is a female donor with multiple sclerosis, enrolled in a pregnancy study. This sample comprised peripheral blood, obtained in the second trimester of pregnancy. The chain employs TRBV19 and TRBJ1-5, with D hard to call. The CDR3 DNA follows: TGTGCCAGTAGTATAGAGCCAGAAAAACAGCCCCAGCATTTT. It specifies CASSIEPEKQPQHF.